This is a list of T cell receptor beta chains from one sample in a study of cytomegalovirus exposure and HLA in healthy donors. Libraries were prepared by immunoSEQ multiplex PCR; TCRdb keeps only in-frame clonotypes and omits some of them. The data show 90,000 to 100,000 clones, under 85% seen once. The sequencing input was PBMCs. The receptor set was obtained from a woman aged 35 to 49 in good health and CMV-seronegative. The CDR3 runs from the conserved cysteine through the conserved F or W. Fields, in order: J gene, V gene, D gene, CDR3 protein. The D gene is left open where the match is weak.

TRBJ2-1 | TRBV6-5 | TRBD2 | CASSYLGTSGRNEQFF
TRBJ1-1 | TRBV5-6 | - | CASSGTGTPNTEAFF
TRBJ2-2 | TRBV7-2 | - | CASSLAGFGELFF
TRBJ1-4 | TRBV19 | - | CASRQGTTNEKLFF
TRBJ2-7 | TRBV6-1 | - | CVSGSYEQYF
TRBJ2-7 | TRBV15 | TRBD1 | CATSRPGQGAREQYF
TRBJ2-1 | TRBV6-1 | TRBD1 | CASNDFSRDSKNNEQFF
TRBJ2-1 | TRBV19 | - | CASKDRPNEQFF
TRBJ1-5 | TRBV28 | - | CASSSRGEGNQPQHF
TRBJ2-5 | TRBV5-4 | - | CASSLDSDQETQYF
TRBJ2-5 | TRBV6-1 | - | CASSELVGGQETQYF
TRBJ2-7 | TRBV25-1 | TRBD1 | CASSASRPDRGRFEQYF
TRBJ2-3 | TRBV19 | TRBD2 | CASSMRGGTPTDTQYF
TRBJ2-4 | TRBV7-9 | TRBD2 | CASSFGTSGNIQYF
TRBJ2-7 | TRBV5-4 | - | CASSLGGLKASYEQYF
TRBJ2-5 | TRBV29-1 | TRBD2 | CSVGFLAGAGIETQYF
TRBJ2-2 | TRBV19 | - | CASSLRTATGELFF
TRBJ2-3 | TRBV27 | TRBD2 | CAASGGSGDTQYF
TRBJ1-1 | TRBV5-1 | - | CASSSGQWNTEAFF
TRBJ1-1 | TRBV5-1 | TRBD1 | CASSSDRVNTEAFF
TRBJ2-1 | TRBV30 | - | CAWREGPTHEQFF
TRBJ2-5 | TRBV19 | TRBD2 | CASSPHSGGGETQYF
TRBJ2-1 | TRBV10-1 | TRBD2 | CASSEAGVRSGKFF
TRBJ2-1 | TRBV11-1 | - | CASSLAGLASYNEQFF
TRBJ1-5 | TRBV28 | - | CASTSAGFYSNQPQHF
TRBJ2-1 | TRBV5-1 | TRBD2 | CASSLDVLASGPEQFF
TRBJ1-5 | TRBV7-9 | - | CASSLGVNQPQHF
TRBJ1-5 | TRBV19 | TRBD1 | CASSPGQGPSQPQHF
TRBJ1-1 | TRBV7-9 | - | CASSERLLNTEAFF
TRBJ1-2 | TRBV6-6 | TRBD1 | CASSAGQLYGYTF
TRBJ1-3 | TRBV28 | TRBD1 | CASSLLSTGGSGNTIYF
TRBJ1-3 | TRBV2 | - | CASSEEGSYSGNTIYF
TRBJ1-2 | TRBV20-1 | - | CSAPGIGGYTF
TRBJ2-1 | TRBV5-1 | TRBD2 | CASSLGKRELSNEQFF
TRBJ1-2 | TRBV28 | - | CASSHYRDSNYGYTF
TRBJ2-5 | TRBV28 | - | CASSSVDRHQETQYF
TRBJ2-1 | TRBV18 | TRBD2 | CASSPQPGLAEMGSYNEQFF
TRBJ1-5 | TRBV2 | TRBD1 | CASSDRGSPNQPQHF
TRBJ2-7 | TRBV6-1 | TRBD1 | CASSATGGFTPYEQYF
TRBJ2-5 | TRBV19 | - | CASSIMEGKRQETQYF
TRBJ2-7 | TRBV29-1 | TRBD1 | CSALTGPYEQYF
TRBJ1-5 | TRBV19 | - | CASSTSSPGWINQPQHF
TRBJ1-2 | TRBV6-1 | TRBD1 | CASSELVGGAYGYTF
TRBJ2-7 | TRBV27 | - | CASSLSRGRYEQYF
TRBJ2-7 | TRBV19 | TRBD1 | CASCPGTGGWQYF
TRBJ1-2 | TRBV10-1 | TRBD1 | CASSESGQNCGYTF
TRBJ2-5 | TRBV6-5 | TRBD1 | CASYLSTGGRETQYF
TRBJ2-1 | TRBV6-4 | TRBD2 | CASSENAGTSGRGRMFF
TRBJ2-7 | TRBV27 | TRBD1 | CASRQDRGGGYEQYF
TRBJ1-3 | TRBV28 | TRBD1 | CASSTGLQGNTIYF
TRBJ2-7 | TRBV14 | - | CASSQGGTGEQYF
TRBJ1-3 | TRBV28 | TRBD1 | CASSPLQGSSGNTIYF
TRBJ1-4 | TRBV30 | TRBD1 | CAWSPRDRPNEKLFF
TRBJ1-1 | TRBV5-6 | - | CASSKLQGYDTEAFF
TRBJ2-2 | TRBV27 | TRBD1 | CASSRDRGASLLFF
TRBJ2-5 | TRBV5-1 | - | CASSLGVQETQYF
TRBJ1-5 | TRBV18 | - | CASSPPGGGNQPQHF